The rows below give T cell receptor beta chains drawn from one sample of a study of T cell repertoires in urothelial bladder cancer. Assay used: immunoSEQ multiplex PCR; TCRdb lists only in-frame clones, some missing. This sample has 6,400 or so clones, with 71% found just once. What was sequenced was tumor-infiltrating cells from bladder cancer. Receptors were obtained from a human donor with urothelial carcinoma. Each CDR3 is given with its conserved first and last residue. A D gene is named only where the DNA matches it firmly. Where a row states a size, it is once, few, many or the class of an expanded clone; other rows omit it.

TRBV5-1	NA	NA	TRBJ2-5	TGCGCCAGCAGCTTGGACGGGGAGACCCAGTACTTC	CASSLDGETQYF
TRBV4-1	NA	NA	TRBJ2-7	TGCGCCAGCAGCCAGAAGGCCGGGACGGAGACCTACGAGCAGTACTTC	CASSQKAGTETYEQYF
TRBV6-5	NA	NA	TRBJ2-1	TGTGCCAGCAGTTGGAGTCAGGAGGGGCCACGGCGGTTCTTC	CASSWSQEGPRRFF
TRBV7-3	NA	NA	TRBJ1-1	TGTGCCAGCAGCTTAGGTTCGCGCACTGAAGCTTTCTTT	CASSLGSRTEAFF
TRBV6-1	TRBD2	once	TRBJ2-2	TGTGCCAGCAGTGTTGACCCGGGACTAGTAAACACCGGGGAGCTGTTTTTT	CASSVDPGLVNTGELFF
TRBV5-6	TRBD1	NA	TRBJ1-2	TGTGCCAGCAGCTCAGGAAGGGGGCTTGGTGGCTACACCTTC	CASSSGRGLGGYTF
TRBV10-2	NA	NA	TRBJ2-7	TGCGCCAGCAGACCACGGGACGGCCCCTACGAGCAGTACTTC	CASRPRDGPYEQYF
TRBV2	NA	few	TRBJ2-6	TGTGCCAGCAAAGTCCGCGGGCTGACTTTC	CASKVRGLTF
TRBV2	NA	NA	TRBJ2-2	TGTGCCAGCAAAGACGGGGTGTTTGTCGGGGAGCTGTTTTTT	CASKDGVFVGELFF
TRBV7-2	NA	NA	TRBJ1-5	TGTGCCAGCAGCCCGCGGACGGGGGGGAATGGCAATCAGCCCCAGCATTTT	CASSPRTGGNGNQPQHF
TRBV2	NA	NA	TRBJ2-1	TGTGCCAGCGATACAGGTTTCAATGAGCAGTTCTTC	CASDTGFNEQFF
TRBV11-2	NA	NA	TRBJ1-1	TGTGCCAGCGGTAAACTGGGGGGGAACACTGAAGCTTTCTTT	CASGKLGGNTEAFF
TRBV2	TRBD2	NA	TRBJ2-3	TGTGCCAGCAGGACCCAACTAGCGGATACGCAGTATTTT	CASRTQLADTQYF
TRBV5-4	NA	NA	TRBJ2-3	TGTGCCAGCAGCTCCAGGGGAGATACGCAGTATTTT	CASSSRGDTQYF
TRBV14	NA	NA	TRBJ2-7	TGTGCCAGCAGCCTCATCCAGGGGGAGCAGTACTTC	CASSLIQGEQYF
TRBV5-1	TRBD1	NA	TRBJ1-5	TGCGCCAGCAGCTTGGGGACAGGGAGCCAGCCCCAGCATTTT	CASSLGTGSQPQHF
TRBV5-4	TRBD1	NA	TRBJ1-4	TGTGCCAGCAGCTCGAACGACAGGGGAGAAAAACTGTTTTTT	CASSSNDRGEKLFF
TRBV19	NA	NA	TRBJ1-1	TGTGCCAGTAGTATCAGGGATCGGACTGAAGCTTTCTTT	CASSIRDRTEAFF
TRBV6-6	NA	NA	TRBJ1-1	TGTGCCAGCACTGGAGACGGGGCTTTCTTT	CASTGDGAFF
TRBV10-2	NA	NA	TRBJ2-7	TGCGCCAGCAGTGAAGGAAAGAACTCCTACGAGCAGTACTTC	CASSEGKNSYEQYF
TRBV18	NA	NA	TRBJ1-1	TGTGCCAGCTCACCCCGCAGGGGTTCGGGCACTGAAGCTTTCTTT	CASSPRRGSGTEAFF
TRBV28	NA	NA	TRBJ1-5	TGTGCCAGCAGTTTAAGGGATCAGCCCCAGCATTTT	CASSLRDQPQHF
TRBV28	NA	NA	TRBJ2-2	TGTGCCAGCAGTCACCGAGGGCTCCTTTCCTCCGGGGAGCTGTTTTTT	CASSHRGLLSSGELFF
TRBV18	NA	NA	TRBJ2-1	TGTGCCAGCTCACCATCGGTCGGGGGAAGCTACAATGAGCAGTTCTTC	CASSPSVGGSYNEQFF
TRBV10-3	NA	NA	TRBJ1-2	TGTGCCATCAGCAGGGAGGGGAACTATGGCTACACCTTC	CAISREGNYGYTF
TRBV7-9	NA	NA	TRBJ1-5	TGTGCCAGCGCCCCTAGACAGGTTAATAGCAATCAGCCCCAGCATTTT	CASAPRQVNSNQPQHF
TRBV5-1	NA	few	TRBJ1-1	TGCGCCAGCAGCTCGCCGGGCCAGGGGAGGGAAGCTTTCTTT	CASSSPGQGREAFF
TRBV5-4	NA	NA	TRBJ2-7	TGTGCCAGCAGCTTGGAGTACTCCGAGCAGTACTTC	CASSLEYSEQYF
TRBV4-1	NA	NA	TRBJ2-3	TGCGCCAGCAGCCGGTCCGAGGGGGGGGCCCCTAGCACAGATACGCAGTATTTT	CASSRSEGGAPSTDTQYF
TRBV7-3	NA	few	TRBJ2-2	TGTGCCAGCAGCGCCCAGGCCGGCCGCAACACCGGGGAGCTGTTTTTT	CASSAQAGRNTGELFF
TRBV7-2	NA	NA	TRBJ1-1	TGTGCCAGCAGCTTAGGGCAGAACACTGAAGCTTTCTTT	CASSLGQNTEAFF
TRBV11-2	NA	NA	TRBJ2-3	TGTGCCAGCAGGGCGGTCGGGGGGCACACAGATACGCAGTATTTT	CASRAVGGHTDTQYF
TRBV30	NA	NA	TRBJ1-6	TGTGCCTCCGGAGAGGTGCTAGGATCACCCCTCCACTTT	CASGEVLGSPLHF
TRBV4-1	TRBD2	NA	TRBJ2-3	TGCGCCAGCAGCCAAGAAGAACGGGGGGGGTCAGATACGCAGTATTTT	CASSQEERGGSDTQYF
TRBV5-6	NA	NA	TRBJ2-1	TGTGCCAGCAGCTTGTCGCCAGGGAATGAGCAGTTCTTC	CASSLSPGNEQFF
TRBV28	NA	NA	TRBJ1-1	TGTGCCAGCAGTTTAGTGGCGGGGGGTGAAGCTTTCTTT	CASSLVAGGEAFF
TRBV7-2	NA	NA	TRBJ2-3	TGTGCCAGCCTCTCCGGACAAGCCCGCGCAGATACGCAGTATTTT	CASLSGQARADTQYF
TRBV9	TRBD2	NA	TRBJ2-5	TGTGCCAGCAGCGGTAGCGGGGGTATGTCAGAGACCCAGTACTTC	CASSGSGGMSETQYF